This TCR beta chain comes out of a study of T cell changes during pregnancy in multiple sclerosis. The sample holds a few counts of this clone. Repertoires were generated with immunoSEQ multiplex PCR, while TCRdb's copy carries only in-frame clones and drops some. The sample consists of 90,000 to 100,000 clones, about 94% of them appearing once. V was trimmed by 5 bases and J by 0 bases, leaving 11 bases between them. Germline CDR1 reads MNHEY; CDR2 reads SMNVEV (reference sequence). The CDR3 runs 14 residues. The sample consisted of peripheral blood, taken in the third trimester of pregnancy. The origin of this receptor is a female donor with multiple sclerosis, enrolled in a pregnancy study. V is TRBV27 and J is TRBJ2-7; D possibly corresponds to TRBD1 (5 bases). The DNA for the CDR3 is TGTGCCAGCAGTCACAGACAGTTCTCCTACGAGCAGTACTTC. The encoded protein is CASSHRQFSYEQYF.